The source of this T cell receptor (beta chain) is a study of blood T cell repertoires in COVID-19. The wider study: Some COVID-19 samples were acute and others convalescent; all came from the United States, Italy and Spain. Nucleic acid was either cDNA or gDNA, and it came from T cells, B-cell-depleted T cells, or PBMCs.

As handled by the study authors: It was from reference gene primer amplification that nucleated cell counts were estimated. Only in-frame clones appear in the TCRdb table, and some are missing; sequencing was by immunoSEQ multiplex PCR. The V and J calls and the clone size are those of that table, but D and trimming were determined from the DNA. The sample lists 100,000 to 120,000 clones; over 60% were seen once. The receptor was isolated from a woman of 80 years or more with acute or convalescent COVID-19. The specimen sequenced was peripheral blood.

The CDR3 nucleotides are TGTGCCTGGAGTGTAGCAGGAGGACACACCTTC. Protein: CAWSVAGGHTF. The chain carries TRBV30 and TRBJ1-2; no reliable D call. V lost 0 bases and J lost 12, with 11 bases in between. The CDR3 loop spans 11 amino acids. The germline gives CDR1 GTSNPN, CDR2 SVGIG (reference sequence).